This T cell receptor beta chain comes out of a study of shared clonotypes between healthy human individuals. The method was immunoSEQ multiplex PCR; TCRdb's version includes in-frame clones alone and lacks a portion of them. The table has some 1,100,000 clones, 75% to 85% seen once. The clonotype comes from a young man in good health. Some clones in this sample may be carry-over from other donors' samples. Material for sequencing was memory CD4+ T cells from PBMCs. Subset meaning: CD45RA-negative fraction.

CDR3 loop: CATLLAASTDTQYF. CDR3 DNA: TGTGCCACCTTACTAGCGGCCAGCACAGATACGCAGTATTTT. This chain joins TRBV6-1 and TRBJ2-3; TRBD2 agrees at 8 bases. This CDR3 is built from 14 residues. The ends lost 10 bases at V and 0 bases at J; junction bases unmatched: 6. Germline-derived CDR1 and CDR2 are MNHNS and SASEGT.